The clone carrying this T cell receptor beta chain was observed many times. Its matching antigen is unknown. The sample belongs to a study of T cells in Graves' hyperthyroidism and ophthalmopathy. Study results and caveats: A 13 V-J model separated ophthalmopathy from stable hyperthyroidism.

The CDR3 has 12 amino acids. V was trimmed by 3 bases and J by 7 bases, leaving 9 bases between them. CDR1 is LNHDA, CDR2 SQIVND, per germline (reference sequence). TCR beta CDR3 region amplification was performed from RNA transcripts. TCR CDR3 regions were first amplified by RT-PCR with HTBI primers. TCRdb reprocessed the multiplex PCR reads via MiXCR and lists one record per CDR3 protein. The table shows about 590,000 distinct CDR3 sequences, with more than 13% occurring only once. Used for diagnoses were clinical symptoms, serum thyroxine and TRAb, thyroid ultrasound and orbital computed tomography.

The sequenced sample was blood. The receptor comes from a woman in her late teens or twenties with Graves' ophthalmopathy. The chain is built from TRBV19 and TRBJ2-5, with a possible D match to TRBD1 (5 bases). CDR3 protein: CASSMGRGTQYF. DNA of the CDR3: TGTGCCAGTAGTATGGGGCGAGGGACCCAGTACTTC.